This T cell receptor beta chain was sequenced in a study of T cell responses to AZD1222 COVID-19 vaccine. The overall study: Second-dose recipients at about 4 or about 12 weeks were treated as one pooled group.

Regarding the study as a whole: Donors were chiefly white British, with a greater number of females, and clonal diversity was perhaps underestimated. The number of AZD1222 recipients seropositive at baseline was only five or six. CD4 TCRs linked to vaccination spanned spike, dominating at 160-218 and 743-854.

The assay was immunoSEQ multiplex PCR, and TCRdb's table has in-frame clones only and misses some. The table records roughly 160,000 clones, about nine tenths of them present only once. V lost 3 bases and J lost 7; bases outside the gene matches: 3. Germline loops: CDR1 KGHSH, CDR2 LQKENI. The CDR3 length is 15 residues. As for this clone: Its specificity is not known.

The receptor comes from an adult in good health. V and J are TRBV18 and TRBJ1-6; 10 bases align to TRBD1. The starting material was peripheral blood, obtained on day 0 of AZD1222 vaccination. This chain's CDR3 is CASSPGQGWNSPLHF. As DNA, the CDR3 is TGTGCCAGCTCACCGGGACAGGGGTGGAATTCACCCCTCCACTTT. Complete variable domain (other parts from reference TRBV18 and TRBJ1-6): NAGVMQNPRHLVRRRGQEARLRCSPMKGHSHVYWYRQLPEEGLKFMVYLQKENIIDESGMPKERFSAEFPKEGPSILRIQQVVRGDSAAYFCASSPGQGWNSPLHFGNGTRLTVT.